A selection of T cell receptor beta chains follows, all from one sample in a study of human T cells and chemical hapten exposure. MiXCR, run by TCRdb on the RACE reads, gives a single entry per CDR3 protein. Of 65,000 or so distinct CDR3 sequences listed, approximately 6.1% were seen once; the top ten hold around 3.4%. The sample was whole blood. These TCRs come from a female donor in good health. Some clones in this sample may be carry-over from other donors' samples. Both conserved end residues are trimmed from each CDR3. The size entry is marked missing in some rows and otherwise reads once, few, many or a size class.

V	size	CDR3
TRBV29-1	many	SVGQAYDEKLF
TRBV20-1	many	SARLRSEQY
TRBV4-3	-	ASSQESGSGANVLN
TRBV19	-	ASSNHRWGDTEAF
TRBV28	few	ASSPADRSVPQH
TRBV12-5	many	ASQGRSGYGYT
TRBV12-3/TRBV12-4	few	ASSPTEGQRSDIQY
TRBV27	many	ASSPGTDLLYNSPLH
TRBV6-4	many	ASSRDNTGELF
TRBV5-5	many	ASSFVAGGADTQY
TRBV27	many	ASSQGPNNEQF
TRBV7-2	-	ASSLVPGTRGEQF
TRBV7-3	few	ASSSSSLTGNEQF
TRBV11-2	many	ASSLGVPAAAF
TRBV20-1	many	SGTPGGYTDTQY
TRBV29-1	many	SFRLWDYGYT
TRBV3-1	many	ASSQDWGTGSTDTQY
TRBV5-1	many	ASRPDRSSYNEQF
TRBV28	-	ASSLARMNTEAF
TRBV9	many	ASSQREGGYEQF
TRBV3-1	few	ASSHGQYGGYNEQF
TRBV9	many	ASSARDGQAGANVLT
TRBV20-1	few	SAYGGREKLF
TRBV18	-	ASSASTPATNEKLF
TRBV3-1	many	ASSQVYKGNYGYT
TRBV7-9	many	ASSSQNGDTQY
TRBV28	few	ASSLRSRTEAF
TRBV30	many	AWSVNSLETQY
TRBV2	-	ASSDRGTGEQF
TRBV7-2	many	ASSVHGLAGNTQY
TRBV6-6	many	ASSYSSRGLSTDTQY
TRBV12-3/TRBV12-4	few	ASSSGRGGETQY
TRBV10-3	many	AISDRGDSYEQY
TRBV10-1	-	ASSRGQGSYNEQF
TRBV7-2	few	ASSRIGISGSPGTDTQY
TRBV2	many	ASSVSGNGQPQH
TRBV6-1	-	STGENTEAF
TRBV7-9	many	ASSLGSYNEQF
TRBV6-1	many	ASSARNSPLH
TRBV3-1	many	ASSQDGAGDTEAF
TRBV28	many	ASSPPDRTQETQY
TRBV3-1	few	ASSLRDTRGEKLF
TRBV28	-	ASSFLAGVLETQY
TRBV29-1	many	SVPGPSAKNIQY
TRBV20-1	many	SARKETTDTQY
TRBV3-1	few	ASSQESFTGELF
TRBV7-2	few	ASSLYGAGADTQY
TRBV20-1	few	SARETRNYEQY
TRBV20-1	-	SARPIAGIYYNEQF
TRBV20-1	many	SASRDHSYEQY
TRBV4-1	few	ASSQDQGTGNYEQY
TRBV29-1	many	SVEDPGTGSNEQF
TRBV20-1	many	SARVPSGTDTQY
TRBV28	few	ASRSSGTVILPLN
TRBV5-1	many	ASSSPSREETQY
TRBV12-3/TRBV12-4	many	ASSWGQGSYEQY
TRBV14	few	ASRCRDRTYEQY
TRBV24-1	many	ATSVAGKTQPQH
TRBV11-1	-	ASRPTGLGGELF
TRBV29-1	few	SVEGQGVYEQY